This T cell receptor beta chain derives from a study of blood T cell repertoires in COVID-19. Study at large: From T cells, B-cell-depleted T cells, or PBMCs came the material, which was cDNA or gDNA.

Sequencing was performed with immunoSEQ multiplex PCR; in TCRdb, only in-frame clones are kept and a portion is missing. There are fewer than 120,000 clones in the sample; approximately 65% occur only once, and under 10% lies in the top ten. Sequenced material: peripheral blood. The TCR comes from a woman aged 55-70 years with acute or convalescent COVID-19.

The chain's CDR3 is CSVGDWIYEQYF. The CDR3, as DNA: TGCAGCGTTGGCGACTGGATCTACGAGCAGTACTTC. The rearrangement joins TRBV29-1 to TRBJ2-7; D unclear. V lost 4 bases to trimming and J lost 3 bases, with 10 bases between them. Germline V gene sequence: CDR1 SQVTM, CDR2 ANQGSEA. The CDR3 runs 12 residues.